This is a list of T cell receptor beta chains from one sample in a study of identical twins. TCRdb reprocessed the 5' RACE reads with MiXCR, giving one entry per CDR3 protein. The sample holds some 97,000 distinct CDR3 sequences, about 5.6% seen once. Material for sequencing was memory T cells sorted from blood. These receptors came from a woman between 50 and 59 years old in good health. Both conserved end residues are part of each CDR3. The D gene is left open where the match is weak. A row's size may be missing; if present it is once, few, many or a size class.

clone_size d_call j_call v_call cdr3_aa cdr3_nt
- TRBD2 TRBJ2-3 TRBV20-1 CSATGLAGDKTDTQYF TGCAGTGCTACTGGACTAGCGGGAGATAAGACAGATACGCAGTATTTT
- - TRBJ2-1 TRBV19 CASGQQPYNEQFF TGTGCCAGCGGACAGCAACCGTACAATGAGCAGTTCTTC
- - TRBJ2-3 TRBV24-1 CATSDDSGRSWDTQYF TGTGCCACCAGCGATGACTCAGGGAGGTCGTGGGATACGCAGTATTTT
many TRBD2 TRBJ2-2 TRBV18 CASSPTSGRINTGELFF TGTGCCAGCTCTCCGACTAGCGGGAGGATTAACACCGGGGAGCTGTTTTTT
- - TRBJ2-1 TRBV5-1 CASRLDNNEQFF TGCGCCAGCAGGTTAGATAACAATGAGCAGTTCTTC
few TRBD1 TRBJ1-2 TRBV5-6 CASTSYDREWEDGYTF TGTGCCAGCACCTCCTACGACAGGGAATGGGAAGATGGCTACACCTTC
- TRBD2 TRBJ2-5 TRBV6-6 CASSRTSGRVETQYF TGTGCCAGCAGCCGGACTAGCGGGAGGGTCGAGACCCAGTACTTC
- - TRBJ2-1 TRBV30 CAWSVSMPGEQFF TGTGCCTGGAGTGTAAGTATGCCCGGTGAGCAGTTCTTC
few - TRBJ2-2 TRBV7-2 CASSLAGDPGELFF TGTGCCAGCAGCTTAGCGGGGGATCCCGGGGAGCTGTTTTTT
many - TRBJ1-1 TRBV29-1 CSVLDEAAFF TGCAGCGTTCTCGATGAGGCAGCTTTCTTT
many - TRBJ1-2 TRBV7-2 CASSPGSLYGYTF TGTGCCAGCAGTCCAGGGTCCCTCTATGGCTACACCTTC
- - TRBJ2-1 TRBV6-6 CASNSFGATPPYEQFF TGTGCCAGCAACTCCTTCGGAGCGACTCCACCCTATGAGCAGTTCTTC
many - TRBJ1-1 TRBV9 CASNEAGGVGTEAFF TGTGCCAGCAACGAAGCTGGAGGGGTAGGGACTGAAGCTTTCTTT
many - TRBJ2-1 TRBV5-1 CASSLELSYNEQFF TGCGCCAGCAGCTTGGAGCTCTCCTACAATGAGCAGTTCTTC
many TRBD2 TRBJ2-1 TRBV4-1 CASSQVAASGINEQFF TGCGCCAGCAGCCAAGTGGCGGCTAGCGGGATCAATGAGCAGTTCTTC
- TRBD2 TRBJ2-1 TRBV19 CASSMGGGSYNEQFF TGTGCCAGTAGTATGGGGGGGGGCTCCTACAATGAGCAGTTCTTC
many TRBD2 TRBJ2-5 TRBV5-1 CASSSDSGRGTQYF TGCGCCAGCAGCTCCGATAGCGGGAGGGGGACCCAGTACTTC
- - TRBJ2-5 TRBV20-1 CSASPAVGPETQYF TGCAGTGCTAGTCCGGCAGTTGGGCCGGAGACCCAGTACTTC
- TRBD1 TRBJ1-5 TRBV19 CASSIRWTGDGNQPQHF TGTGCCAGTAGTATCCGATGGACAGGGGACGGCAATCAGCCCCAGCATTTT
few TRBD1 TRBJ1-4 TRBV18 CASSPRQGQNEKLFF TGTGCCAGCTCACCGCGACAGGGGCAAAATGAAAAACTGTTTTTT
many TRBD2 TRBJ2-1 TRBV15 CATSSDGGRALNEQFF TGTGCCACCAGCAGCGACGGCGGGAGGGCCTTAAATGAGCAGTTCTTC
many - TRBJ2-2 TRBV6-4 CASSGDTSSGELFF TGTGCCAGCAGTGGTGATACCTCATCCGGGGAGCTGTTTTTT
many - TRBJ2-5 TRBV5-1 CASSLGLSYQETQYF TGCGCCAGCAGCTTGGGCCTCTCGTACCAAGAGACCCAGTACTTC
- TRBD2 TRBJ2-5 TRBV11-2 CASSKGLANQETQYF TGTGCCAGCAGTAAAGGACTAGCGAACCAAGAGACCCAGTACTTC
many - TRBJ1-2 TRBV7-8 CASSLVTRGGGYTF TGTGCCAGCAGCTTAGTCACCCGGGGAGGGGGCTACACCTTC
many - TRBJ1-1 TRBV5-1 CASSFLGGGSNTEAFF TGCGCCAGCAGCTTTCTTGGAGGGGGGTCGAACACTGAAGCTTTCTTT
many - TRBJ2-5 TRBV6-5 CASSYSGRGDWQETQYF TGTGCCAGCAGTTACTCTGGGAGAGGAGATTGGCAAGAGACCCAGTACTTC
few - TRBJ1-6 TRBV10-3 CAISEVNSPLHF TGTGCCATCAGTGAAGTGAATTCACCCCTCCACTTT
many - TRBJ2-1 TRBV6-5 CASSYSLRGSPNEQFF TGTGCCAGCAGTTACTCTTTGCGTGGGAGTCCCAATGAGCAGTTCTTC
many - TRBJ2-1 TRBV4-2 CASGSPTAGEQFF TGTGCCAGCGGGTCCCCGACCGCGGGTGAGCAGTTCTTC
many - TRBJ2-1 TRBV7-7 CASSLKGREGDEQFF TGTGCCAGCAGCTTAAAGGGGAGAGAGGGGGATGAGCAGTTCTTC
many TRBD1 TRBJ2-7 TRBV5-1 CASSFGQVLNEQYF TGCGCCAGCAGCTTCGGACAGGTCCTGAACGAGCAGTACTTC